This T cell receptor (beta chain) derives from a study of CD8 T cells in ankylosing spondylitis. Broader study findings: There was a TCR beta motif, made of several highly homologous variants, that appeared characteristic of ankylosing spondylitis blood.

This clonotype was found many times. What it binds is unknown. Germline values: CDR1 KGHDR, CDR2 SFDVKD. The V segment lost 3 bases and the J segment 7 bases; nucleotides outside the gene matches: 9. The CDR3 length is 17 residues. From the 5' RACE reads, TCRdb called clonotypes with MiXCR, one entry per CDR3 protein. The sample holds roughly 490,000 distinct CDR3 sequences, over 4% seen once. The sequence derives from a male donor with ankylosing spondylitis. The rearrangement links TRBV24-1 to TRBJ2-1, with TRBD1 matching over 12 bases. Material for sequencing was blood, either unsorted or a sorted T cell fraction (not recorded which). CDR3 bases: TGTGCCACCAGTGATCCACCGGGACAGGGGGCGCTGAATGAGCAGTTCTTC. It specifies CATSDPPGQGALNEQFF.